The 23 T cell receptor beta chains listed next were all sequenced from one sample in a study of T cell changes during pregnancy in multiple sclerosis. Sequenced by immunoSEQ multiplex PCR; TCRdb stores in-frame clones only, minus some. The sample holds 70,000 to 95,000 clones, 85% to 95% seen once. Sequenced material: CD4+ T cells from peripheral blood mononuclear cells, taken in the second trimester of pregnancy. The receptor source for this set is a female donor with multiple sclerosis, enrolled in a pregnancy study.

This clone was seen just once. The CDR3 sequence is CASARTGAYEQYF. The CDR3 DNA sequence: TGTGCCAGCGCCCGAACAGGGGCCTACGAGCAGTACTTC. This rearrangement joins TRBV6-5 to TRBJ2-7, with 7 bases aligning to TRBD1. Losses at the gene ends were 8 bases for V and 2 bases for J; bases not matched to a gene: 6. The germline V gene has CDR1 MNHEY and CDR2 SVGAGI. The CDR3 runs 13 residues.

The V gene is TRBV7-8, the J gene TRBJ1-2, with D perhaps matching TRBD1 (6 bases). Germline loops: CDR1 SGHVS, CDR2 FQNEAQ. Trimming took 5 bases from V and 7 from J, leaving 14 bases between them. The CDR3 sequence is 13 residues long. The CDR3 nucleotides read TGTGCCAGCAGCACTCAGGGGTTGGGTGGCTACACCTTC. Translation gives CASSTQGLGGYTF.

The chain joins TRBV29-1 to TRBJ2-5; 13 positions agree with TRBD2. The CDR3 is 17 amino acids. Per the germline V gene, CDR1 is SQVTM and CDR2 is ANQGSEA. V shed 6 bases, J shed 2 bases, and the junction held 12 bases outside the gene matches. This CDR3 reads CSVKGTSGERRQETQYF. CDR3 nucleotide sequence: TGCAGCGTAAAAGGGACTAGCGGGGAGAGGAGACAAGAGACCCAGTACTTC.

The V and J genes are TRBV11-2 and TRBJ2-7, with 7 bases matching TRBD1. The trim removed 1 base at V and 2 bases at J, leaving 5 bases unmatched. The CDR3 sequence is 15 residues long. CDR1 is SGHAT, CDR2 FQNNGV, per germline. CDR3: CASSLGQGVTYEQYF. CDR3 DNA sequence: TGTGCCAGCAGCTTAGGGCAGGGGGTTACCTACGAGCAGTACTTC.

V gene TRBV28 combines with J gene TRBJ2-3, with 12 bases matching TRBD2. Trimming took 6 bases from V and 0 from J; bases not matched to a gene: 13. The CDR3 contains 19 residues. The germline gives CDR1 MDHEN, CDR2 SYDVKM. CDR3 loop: CASSLPGTSGPTSTDTQYF. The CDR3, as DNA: TGTGCCAGCAGCCTGCCAGGGACTAGCGGGCCGACTAGCACAGATACGCAGTATTTT. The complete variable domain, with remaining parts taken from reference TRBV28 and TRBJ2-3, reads DVKVTQSSRYLVKRTGEKVFLECVQDMDHENMFWYRQDPGLGLRLIYFSYDVKMKEKGDIPEGYSVSREKKERFSLILESASTNQTSMYLCASSLPGTSGPTSTDTQYFGPGTRLTVL.

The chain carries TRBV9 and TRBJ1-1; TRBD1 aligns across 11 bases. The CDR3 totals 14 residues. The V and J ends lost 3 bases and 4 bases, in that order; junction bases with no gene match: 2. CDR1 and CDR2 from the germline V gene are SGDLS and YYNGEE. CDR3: CASSAGQGGTEAFF. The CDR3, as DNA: TGTGCCAGCAGCGCGGGACAGGGGGGCACTGAAGCTTTCTTT.

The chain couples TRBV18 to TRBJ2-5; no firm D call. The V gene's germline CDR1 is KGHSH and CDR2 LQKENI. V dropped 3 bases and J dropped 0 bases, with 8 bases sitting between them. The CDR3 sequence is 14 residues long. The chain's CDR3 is CASSPVADQETQYF. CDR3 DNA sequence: TGTGCCAGCTCACCGGTAGCAGACCAAGAGACCCAGTACTTC.

The CDR3 DNA is TGTGCCATCGGGTCGACTATTAACTCCTACAATGAGCAGTTCTTC. Translating it yields CAIGSTINSYNEQFF. The genes are TRBV10-3 and TRBJ2-1, with a possible D match to TRBD2 (5 bases). This CDR3 is built from 15 residues. CDR1 and CDR2 from the germline V gene are ENHRY and SYGVKD. V gave up 8 bases and J gave up 0 bases, with 14 bases separating them.

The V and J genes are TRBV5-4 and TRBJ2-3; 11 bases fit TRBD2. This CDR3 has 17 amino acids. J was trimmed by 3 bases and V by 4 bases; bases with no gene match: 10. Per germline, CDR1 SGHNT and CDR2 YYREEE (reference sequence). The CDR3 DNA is TGTGCCAGCAGCCCGGGGGGGACTAGCGGACGTACAGATACGCAGTATTTT. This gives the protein CASSPGGTSGRTDTQYF.

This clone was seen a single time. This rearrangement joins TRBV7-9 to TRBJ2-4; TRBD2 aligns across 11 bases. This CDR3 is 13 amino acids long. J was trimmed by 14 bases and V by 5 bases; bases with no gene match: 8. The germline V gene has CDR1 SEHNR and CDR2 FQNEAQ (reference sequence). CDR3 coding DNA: TGTGCCAGCAGCCCTCTAGCGGGAGGTAATAAGTACTTC. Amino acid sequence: CASSPLAGGNKYF.

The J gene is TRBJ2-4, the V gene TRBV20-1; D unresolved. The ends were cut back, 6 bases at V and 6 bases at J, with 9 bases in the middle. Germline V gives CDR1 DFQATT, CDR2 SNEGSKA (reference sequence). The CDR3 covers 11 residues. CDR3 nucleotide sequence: TGCAGTGCCGGTTGGTTAAACATTCAGTACTTC. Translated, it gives CSAGWLNIQYF.

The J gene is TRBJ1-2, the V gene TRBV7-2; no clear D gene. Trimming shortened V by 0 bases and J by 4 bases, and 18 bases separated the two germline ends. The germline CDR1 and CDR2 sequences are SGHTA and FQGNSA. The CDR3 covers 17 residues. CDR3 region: CASSLASGGRLVYGYTF. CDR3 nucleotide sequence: TGTGCCAGCAGCTTAGCAAGTGGAGGGCGTTTGGTCTATGGCTACACCTTC.

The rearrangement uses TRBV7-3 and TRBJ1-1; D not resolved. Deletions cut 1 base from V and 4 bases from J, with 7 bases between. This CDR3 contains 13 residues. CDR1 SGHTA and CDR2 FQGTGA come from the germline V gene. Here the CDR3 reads CASSLIQLTEAFF. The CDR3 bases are TGTGCCAGCAGCTTAATACAGCTCACTGAAGCTTTCTTT.

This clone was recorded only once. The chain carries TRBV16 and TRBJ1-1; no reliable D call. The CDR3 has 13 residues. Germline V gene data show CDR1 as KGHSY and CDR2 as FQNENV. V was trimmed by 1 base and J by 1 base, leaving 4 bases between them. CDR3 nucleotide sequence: TGTGCCAGCAGCCAATTATGGAACACTGAAGCTTTCTTT. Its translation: CASSQLWNTEAFF.

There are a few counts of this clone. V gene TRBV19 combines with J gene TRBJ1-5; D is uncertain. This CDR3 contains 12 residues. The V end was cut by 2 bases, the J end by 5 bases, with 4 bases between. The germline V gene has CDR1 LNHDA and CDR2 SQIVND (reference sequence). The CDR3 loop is CASSISYQPQHF. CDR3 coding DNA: TGTGCCAGTAGTATATCCTATCAGCCCCAGCATTTT.

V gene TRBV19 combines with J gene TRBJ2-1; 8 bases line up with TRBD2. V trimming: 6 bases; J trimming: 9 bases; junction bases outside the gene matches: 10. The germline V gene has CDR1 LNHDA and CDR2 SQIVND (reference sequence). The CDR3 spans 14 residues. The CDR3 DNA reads TGTGCCAGTAGGGGGGGGACTAGTCGCGGTGAGCAGTTCTTC. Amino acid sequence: CASRGGTSRGEQFF.

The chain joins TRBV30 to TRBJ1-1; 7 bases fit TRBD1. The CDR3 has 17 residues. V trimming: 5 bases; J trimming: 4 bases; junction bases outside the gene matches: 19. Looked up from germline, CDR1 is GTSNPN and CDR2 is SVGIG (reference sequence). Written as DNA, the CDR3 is TGTGCCTGGTCCCGGTGGAGGGGCGCAGGACAGGTCACTGAAGCTTTCTTT. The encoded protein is CAWSRWRGAGQVTEAFF. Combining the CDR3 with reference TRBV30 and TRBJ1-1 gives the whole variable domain SQTIHQWPATLVQPVGSPLSLECTVEGTSNPNLYWYRQAAGRGLQLLFYSVGIGQISSEVPQNLSASRPQDRQFILSSKKLLLSDSGFYLCAWSRWRGAGQVTEAFFGQGTRLTVV.

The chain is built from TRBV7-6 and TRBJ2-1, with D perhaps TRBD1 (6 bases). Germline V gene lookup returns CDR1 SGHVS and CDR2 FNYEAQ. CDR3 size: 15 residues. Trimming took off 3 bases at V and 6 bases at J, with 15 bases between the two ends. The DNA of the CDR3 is TGTGCCAGCAGCTTTAGGGGGACAATGAGCAATGAGCAGTTCTTC. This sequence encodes CASSFRGTMSNEQFF.

CDR3 amino acids: CASSKLLAPRSYNEQFF. The CDR3, as DNA: TGTGCCAGCAGCAAACTTTTAGCGCCTCGCTCCTACAATGAGCAGTTCTTC. The gene calls are TRBV21-1 and TRBJ2-1; TRBD2 was called by the table and not checked on the DNA. TRBV21-1 is labeled a pseudogene. The CDR3 has 17 residues.

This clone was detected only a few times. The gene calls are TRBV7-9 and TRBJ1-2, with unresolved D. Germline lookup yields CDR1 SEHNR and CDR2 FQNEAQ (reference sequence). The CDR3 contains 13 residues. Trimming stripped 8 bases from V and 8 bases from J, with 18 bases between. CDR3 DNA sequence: TGTGCCAGCCCCTCGGCAGGCCTCGGCGGCTACACCTTC. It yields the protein CASPSAGLGGYTF.

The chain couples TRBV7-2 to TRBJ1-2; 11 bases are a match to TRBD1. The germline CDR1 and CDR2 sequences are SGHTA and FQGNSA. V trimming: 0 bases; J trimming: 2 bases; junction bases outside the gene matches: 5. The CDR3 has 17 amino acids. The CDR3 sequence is CASSLAARTGGNYGYTF. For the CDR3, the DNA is TGTGCCAGCAGCTTAGCAGCCCGGACAGGGGGCAACTATGGCTACACCTTC.

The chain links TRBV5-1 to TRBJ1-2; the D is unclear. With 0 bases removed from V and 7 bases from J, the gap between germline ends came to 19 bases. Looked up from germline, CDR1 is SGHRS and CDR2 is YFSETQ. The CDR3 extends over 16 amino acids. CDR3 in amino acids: CASSLGPPLGRGGYTF. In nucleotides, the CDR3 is TGCGCCAGCAGCTTGGGACCCCCTTTGGGGAGAGGTGGCTACACCTTC.

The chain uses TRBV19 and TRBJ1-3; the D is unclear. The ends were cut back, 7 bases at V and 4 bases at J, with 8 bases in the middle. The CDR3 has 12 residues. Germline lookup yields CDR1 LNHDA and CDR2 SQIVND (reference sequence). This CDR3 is CASTGGGNTIYF. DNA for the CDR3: TGTGCCAGTACCGGAGGCGGAAACACCATATATTTT.